The 16 T cell receptor beta chains in this list originate from one sample, sequenced in a study of regulatory T cells in long-lasting Graves disease. As for time point: persistent/refractory GD, antithyroid drugs over 5 years with positive TRAb. Extracted PBMC RNA gave rise to the TCR library. Library construction for TCR beta used iRepertoire HTBI primers and Arm-PCR of CDR3 regions. TCRdb processed the multiplex PCR reads anew with MiXCR; each CDR3 protein has one entry. The sample records a few hundred thousand distinct CDR3 sequences, less than 25% being singletons. Material: peripheral blood mononuclear cells (PBMCs), obtained when the disease was refractory, from a patient treated with antithyroid drugs. These receptors came from a female donor with Graves disease.

This clonotype occurred a few times. The chain couples TRBV5-1 to TRBJ2-2, with TRBD2 matching over 7 bases. J was trimmed by 5 bases and V by 1 base; bases with no gene match: 17. The CDR3 runs to 19 residues. CDR1 and CDR2 from the germline V gene are SGHRS and YFSETQ. CDR3: CASSLRAGPRGGRTGELFF. In DNA, the CDR3 is TGCGCCAGCAGCTTGAGGGCCGGGCCTCGTGGCGGGAGAACCGGGGAGCTGTTTTTT.

This clonotype was counted a few times. V usage is TRBV20-1 and J usage is TRBJ1-4; D is perhaps TRBD1 (6 bases). The V end was cut by 0 bases, the J end by 7 bases, with 12 bases between. Germline values: CDR1 DFQATT, CDR2 SNEGSKA (reference sequence). This CDR3 is built from 14 residues. The CDR3 DNA reads TGCAGTGCTAGAGATTACAGGGATGGTGAAAAACTGTTTTTT. Protein: CSARDYRDGEKLFF.

This clonotype was seen at least ten times. The chain couples TRBV20-1 to TRBJ2-7, with TRBD2 matching over 9 bases. With V trimmed by 1 base and J by 0 bases, 1 base remained unmatched. CDR3 length: 14 residues. Germline-derived CDR1 and CDR2 are DFQATT and SNEGSKA (reference sequence). CDR3 residues: CSARVAGASYEQYF. In DNA form, the CDR3 reads TGCAGTGCTAGAGTAGCGGGAGCCTCCTACGAGCAGTACTTC.

The chain recombines TRBV6-5 with TRBJ1-2, with D hard to call. This CDR3 has 13 residues. V shed 2 bases and J shed 2 bases, with 6 bases lying between them. CDR1 and CDR2 (germline): MNHEY, SVGAGI. The CDR3 is CASSYTDNYGYTF. The CDR3 coding sequence is TGTGCCAGCAGTTACACCGACAACTATGGCTACACCTTC.

The chain has TRBV6-1 and TRBJ2-7; 7 nucleotides match TRBD1. Per germline, CDR1 MNHNS and CDR2 SASEGT. V trimming: 7 bases; J trimming: 0 bases; junction bases outside the gene matches: 3. The CDR3 loop spans 13 amino acids. The chain's CDR3 is CASNPGGSYEQYF. In nucleotides, the CDR3 is TGTGCCAGCAACCCAGGGGGCTCCTACGAGCAGTACTTC.

This clonotype was observed a few times. The chain joins TRBV6-1 to TRBJ2-2, with 9 positions matching TRBD2. After removal of 10 bases from V and 3 bases from J, the junction contained 12 bases not matched to a gene. This CDR3 has 16 residues. In germline, CDR1 is MNHNS, CDR2 SASEGT. The CDR3 protein is CATKAAGGPDTGELFF. CDR3 nucleotide sequence: TGTGCCACCAAAGCGGCGGGAGGGCCAGACACCGGGGAGCTGTTTTTT.

On this clonotype itself: At one boundary the junction diverges from the germline segment, which might be a read error. The chain is built from TRBV5-5 and TRBJ2-7; TRBD1 might be the D (6 bases). Germline-derived CDR1 and CDR2 are SGHKS and YYEKEE (reference sequence). The CDR3 loop spans 14 amino acids. The CDR3 loop reads CTSNPRDNSYEQYF. CDR3 nucleotides: TGTACCAGCAACCCCCGGGACAACTCCTACGAGCAGTACTTC.

The chain combines TRBV6-1 with TRBJ2-7; D is possibly TRBD2 (6 bases). V was trimmed by 4 bases and J by 2 bases, leaving 15 bases between them. Germline lookup yields CDR1 MNHNS and CDR2 SASEGT. The CDR3 has 15 amino acids. The chain's CDR3 is CASSVDYPYTYEQYF. For the CDR3, the DNA is TGTGCCAGCAGTGTGGACTACCCGTATACCTACGAGCAGTACTTC.

This clonotype was observed a handful of times. This chain uses TRBV20-1 with TRBJ2-7; tentatively, D is TRBD1 or TRBD2 (6 bases each). Germline lookup yields CDR1 DFQATT and CDR2 SNEGSKA (reference sequence). This CDR3 is 13 amino acids long. V lost 6 bases and J lost 2, with 14 bases in between. The CDR3 here is CSAGLEGAYEQYF. DNA of the CDR3: TGCAGTGCCGGATTGGAGGGGGCCTACGAGCAGTACTTC.

This clonotype has ten or more counts. The chain recombines TRBV6-5 with TRBJ2-7; tentative D call: TRBD1 (6 bases). The germline gives CDR1 MNHEY, CDR2 SVGAGI. The CDR3 has 15 amino acids. V dropped 0 bases and J dropped 2 bases, with 11 bases sitting between them. The CDR3 loop reads CASSYSTGKAYEQYF. Written as DNA, the CDR3 is TGTGCCAGCAGTTACTCTACAGGGAAGGCCTACGAGCAGTACTTC.

V gene TRBV3-1 combines with J gene TRBJ2-7, with 11 bases fitting TRBD2. The CDR3 runs to 15 residues. Germline CDR1 LGHDT, CDR2 YNNKEL (reference sequence). V was clipped by 1 base and J by 6 bases; unmatched bases: 5. CDR3 in amino acids: CASSQAIAGGSEQYF. CDR3 DNA sequence: TGTGCCAGCAGCCAAGCTATAGCGGGAGGGAGCGAGCAGTACTTC.

This clonotype occurred many times. The rearrangement joins TRBV2 to TRBJ2-1; TRBD1 is a possible D gene (5 bases). CDR1 and CDR2 (germline): SNHLY, FYNNEI. Trimming removed 2 bases from V and 8 bases from J, with 16 bases in between. The CDR3 runs 15 residues. The DNA for the CDR3 is TGTGCCAGCAGTGAAAGGCCGACAGCCAGGGATGAGCAGTTCTTC. Its protein product is CASSERPTARDEQFF.

The chain links TRBV12-3 or TRBV12-4 to TRBJ2-1; D is uncertain. The CDR3 sequence is 11 residues long. V was shortened by 6 bases and J by 8 bases, with 8 bases between the two germline ends. CDR3 DNA sequence: TGTGCCAGCAGCCCTGGTCATGAGCAGTTCTTC. Translated, it gives CASSPGHEQFF.

With respect to this clonotype: A single base separates this from a much larger clone, so it may be a read error. This sequence joins TRBV7-2 and TRBJ1-1, with 9 nucleotides matching TRBD1. Germline loops: CDR1 SGHTA, CDR2 FQGNSA. The CDR3 sequence is 14 residues long. CDR3 residues: CASSLGTGRTEASF. DNA of the CDR3: TGTGCCAGCAGTCTAGGGACAGGGAGGACTGAAGCTTCCTTT.

This clonotype has ten or more counts. The conserved final phenylalanine or tryptophan is absent from the CDR3, which likely points to a read error. No DNA is shown, since the ends of the CDR3 on it are uncertain; the CDR3 is the one TCRdb lists. The V and J genes are TRBV12-3 or TRBV12-4 and TRBJ2-7; the tabulated D call, TRBD1, remains unverified against the DNA. Counting both end residues, the CDR3 totals 12 amino acids. The CDR3 protein is CASSRTQTDYRL.

This clonotype showed up many times. This chain connects TRBV12-3 or TRBV12-4 to TRBJ1-1, with D uncertain. V lost 9 bases and J 1 base, leaving 12 bases between the germline ends. This CDR3 is built from 13 residues. The CDR3 nucleotides read TGTGCCAGTAAGGGCGACGCGAACACTGAAGCTTTCTTT. It encodes CASKGDANTEAFF.